This T cell receptor (beta chain) originates from a study of cytomegalovirus exposure and HLA in healthy donors. With respect to this clone: What it binds is not known.

Study findings and constraints: The majority of TCR sequences were rare, yet some public TCRs appeared in many donors. Reports indicate that TCR beta sequences accurately predicted the HLA-A and HLA-B alleles of most subjects.

PCR was performed using 60 Vbeta and 13 Jbeta primers. Assay used: immunoSEQ multiplex PCR; TCRdb lists only in-frame clones, some missing. The top ten hold 2% to 2.5% of the sample, which has around 150,000 clones, around 84% seen once. Looked up from germline, CDR1 is SGDLS and CDR2 is YYNGEE. J gave up 0 bases and V 7 bases, and 0 bases lay outside the gene matches. CDR3 length: 13 residues. The sample comprised PBMCs. The receptor comes from a man aged 18 to 30 in good health and CMV-seropositive. This rearrangement joins TRBV9 to TRBJ2-2; 7 positions match TRBD2. CDR3 DNA sequence: TGTGCCAGCGGGGGGGCGAACACCGGGGAGCTGTTTTTT. Protein sequence: CASGGANTGELFF.